The source of this T cell receptor (beta chain) is a study of cytomegalovirus exposure and HLA in healthy donors. Regarding the study as a whole: Later, an analysis found that TCR clusters from the first cohort tended to co-occur in the roughly 130 validation repertoires. Both high specificity and high sensitivity reportedly marked the classifier's diagnosis of cytomegalovirus status. The study designated about 160 TCR beta chains cytomegalovirus-associated.

Of note for this clone: Antigen: not known.

Deletions cut 0 bases from V and 3 bases from J, with 11 bases between. CDR3 length equals 16 residues. CDR1 and CDR2 (germline): MGHRA, YSYEKL. Assay: immunoSEQ multiplex PCR; the TCRdb copy retains only in-frame clones and omits some. The table shows about 150,000 clones, with approximately 93% occurring only once. The sequencing input was PBMCs. This chain joins TRBV4-1 and TRBJ2-2; D perhaps matches TRBD2 (5 bases). The receptor was derived from a man younger than 35 in good health and CMV-seronegative. The CDR3 protein is CASSQERDKDTGELFF. CDR3 coding DNA: TGCGCCAGCAGCCAAGAGAGGGATAAGGACACCGGGGAGCTGTTTTTT.